The clone carrying this T cell receptor (beta chain) was detected only a few times. Its antigen is still unknown. The V end lost 4 bases, the J end lost 2 bases, and 19 bases lay between the germline ends. This CDR3 is 17 amino acids long. Germline assignment: CDR1 SGHRS and CDR2 YFSETQ. TCRdb re-analysed the 5' RACE reads in MiXCR, keeping a single row per CDR3 protein. The sample yields about 890,000 distinct CDR3 sequences, 9% to 15% seen once. The sample comes from a study of identical twins. Study-level points and caveats: Out-of-frame beta sequences exhibited a weaker degree of excess twin sharing.

These data were also filed under a second study, of yellow fever vaccine responses in identical twins.

The clonotype comes from a young woman in good health. This chain links TRBV5-1 with TRBJ2-1; tentatively, D is TRBD1 or TRBD2 (6 bases each). Sequencing was carried out using PBMCs. The CDR3 reads CASSTHSRGAAYNEQFF. Written as DNA, the CDR3 is TGCGCCAGCAGCACCCACTCTAGGGGGGCAGCCTACAATGAGCAGTTCTTC. Complete variable domain (other parts from reference TRBV5-1 and TRBJ2-1): KAGVTQTPRYLIKTRGQQVTLSCSPISGHRSVSWYQQTPGQGLQFLFEYFSETQRNKGNFPGRFSGRQFSNSRSEMNVSTLELGDSALYLCASSTHSRGAAYNEQFFGPGTRLTVL.